A single sample is the source of the 13 T cell receptor beta chains below, sequenced in a study of cytomegalovirus exposure and HLA in healthy donors. 60 Vbeta and 13 Jbeta primers were used in PCR. Some clones are missing from TCRdb's copy, which holds only in-frame ones; the method was immunoSEQ multiplex PCR. The table lists around 190,000 clones, 65% to 80% of them singletons. The sequencing input was PBMCs. These receptors were taken from a woman between 40 and 55 years old in good health and CMV-seronegative.

The rearrangement joins TRBV27 to TRBJ1-5; D is ambiguous. This CDR3 contains 15 residues. Germline CDR1 is MNHEY and CDR2 is SMNVEV (reference sequence). Trimming removed 3 bases at V and 2 bases at J, with 11 bases between. The CDR3 sequence: CASSFSGGGNQPQHF. The CDR3 DNA follows: TGTGCCAGCAGTTTTTCAGGAGGCGGCAATCAGCCCCAGCATTTT.

The chain links TRBV12-5 to TRBJ1-5; 8 nucleotides line up with TRBD1. The germline gives CDR1 LGHNT, CDR2 FRNRAP. This CDR3 spans 16 amino acids. V was pared by 4 bases and J by 2 bases, with 7 bases of the junction left unmatched. CDR3 sequence (DNA): TGTGCTAGTGGTTCCCCGGGACAGGACCGCAATCAGCCCCAGCATTTT. This encodes CASGSPGQDRNQPQHF.

The chain is built from TRBV20-1 and TRBJ2-1; no clear D. The V and J ends lost 6 bases and 3 bases respectively, with 3 bases between them. Per the germline V gene, CDR1 is DFQATT and CDR2 is SNEGSKA (reference sequence). The CDR3 is made up of 10 amino acids. The CDR3 spells CSAFYNEQFF. In DNA form, the CDR3 reads TGCAGTGCCTTCTACAATGAGCAGTTCTTC.

The J gene is TRBJ1-4, the V gene TRBV11-2; D might be TRBD1 (5 bases). The germline V gene encodes CDR1 SGHAT and CDR2 FQNNGV. V was trimmed by 2 bases and J by 7 bases, leaving 8 bases between them. CDR3 length: 13 residues. DNA for the CDR3: TGTGCCAGCAGCTTACAGGGAAGTGAAAAACTGTTTTTT. It encodes CASSLQGSEKLFF. The variable domain in full, with the rest retrieved from reference TRBV11-2 and TRBJ1-4, is EAGVAQSPRYKIIEKRQSVAFWCNPISGHATLYWYQQILGQGPKLLIQFQNNGVVDDSQLPKDRFSAERLKGVDSTLKIQPAKLEDSAVYLCASSLQGSEKLFFGSGTQLSVL.

The chain carries TRBV5-1 and TRBJ2-5; 9 bases align to TRBD2. CDR3 length: 15 residues. V shed 2 bases and J 4 bases; nucleotides not matched to a gene: 6. Germline CDR1 and CDR2: SGHRS and YFSETQ. This CDR3 reads CASSFNSGSGETQYF. The CDR3 DNA reads as TGCGCCAGCAGCTTCAATAGCGGGAGCGGAGAGACCCAGTACTTC.

This clone was picked up a small number of times. The chain joins TRBV4-2 to TRBJ2-1; TRBD2 matches 8 bases. After removal of 3 bases from V and 0 bases from J, the junction contained 10 bases not matched to a gene. Germline lookup yields CDR1 LGHNA and CDR2 YNFKEQ. CDR3 length: 18 residues. CDR3 residues: CASSQVPLAGSSYNEQFF. DNA of the CDR3: TGTGCCAGCAGCCAGGTGCCCTTAGCGGGGAGCTCCTACAATGAGCAGTTCTTC.

This sequence joins TRBV9 and TRBJ2-4; 12 nucleotides agree with TRBD2. This CDR3 comprises 16 residues. J was trimmed by 8 bases and V by 3 bases; bases with no gene match: 9. From germline, CDR1 is SGDLS and CDR2 YYNGEE. CDR3 loop: CASSATTSGRSDIQYF. The CDR3 DNA follows: TGTGCCAGCAGCGCAACGACTAGCGGGAGATCGGACATTCAGTACTTC.

The chain links TRBV14 to TRBJ2-5, with no clear D. This CDR3 is 13 amino acids long. V lost 3 bases and J 0 bases, leaving 5 bases between the germline ends. Germline V gene sequence: CDR1 SGHDN, CDR2 FVKESK. The CDR3 DNA reads TGTGCCAGCAGCCAGGGCTACCAAGAGACCCAGTACTTC. Protein: CASSQGYQETQYF.

CDR3: CASSLFGGRNTGELFF. The DNA of the CDR3 is TGTGCCAGCAGCCTCTTCGGCGGGAGAAACACCGGGGAGCTGTTTTTT. This chain uses TRBV5-5 with TRBJ2-2; 7 nucleotides align to TRBD2. CDR3 length: 16 residues. V was pared by 4 bases and J by 2 bases, with 8 bases of the junction left unmatched. The germline V gene encodes CDR1 SGHKS and CDR2 YYEKEE (reference sequence).

This clone turned up a few times. This chain uses TRBV27 with TRBJ2-2; tentatively, D is TRBD2 (6 bases). Looked up from germline, CDR1 is MNHEY and CDR2 is SMNVEV (reference sequence). Trimming left V 3 bases short and J 2 bases short, with 10 bases between. The CDR3 consists of 15 residues. The CDR3 coding sequence is TGTGCCAGCAGTTTTACGGGAGCCAACACCGGGGAGCTGTTTTTT. Translation: CASSFTGANTGELFF.

This chain joins TRBV7-2 and TRBJ1-5; D is perhaps TRBD1 (6 bases). Germline CDR1 and CDR2: SGHTA and FQGNSA. The ends were cut back, 5 bases at V and 3 bases at J, with 14 bases in the middle. This CDR3 region has 15 residues. As DNA, the CDR3 is TGTGCCAGCAGCGCTGGCAGGGGTCACAATCAGCCCCAGCATTTT. Encoded protein: CASSAGRGHNQPQHF.

About this clone: A read error may produce the germline difference seen at one junction end. The rearrangement joins TRBV7-9 to TRBJ1-1; no reliable D call. CDR3 length equals 16 residues. Germline lookup yields CDR1 SEHNR and CDR2 FQNEAQ (reference sequence). The CDR3 here is CSSSPVYSRLGTEAFF. The CDR3 coding sequence is TGTTCCAGCAGCCCTGTTTACAGCCGATTGGGCACTGAAGCTTTCTTT.

This rearrangement joins TRBV6-4 to TRBJ2-3; 9 nucleotides align to TRBD2. CDR1 MRHNA and CDR2 SNTAGT come from the germline V gene. J was trimmed by 4 bases and V by 5 bases; bases with no gene match: 7. The CDR3 totals 15 residues. The CDR3 DNA reads as TGTGCCAGCAGTTTTAGCGGGAGATCGCCAGATACGCAGTATTTT. It encodes CASSFSGRSPDTQYF.